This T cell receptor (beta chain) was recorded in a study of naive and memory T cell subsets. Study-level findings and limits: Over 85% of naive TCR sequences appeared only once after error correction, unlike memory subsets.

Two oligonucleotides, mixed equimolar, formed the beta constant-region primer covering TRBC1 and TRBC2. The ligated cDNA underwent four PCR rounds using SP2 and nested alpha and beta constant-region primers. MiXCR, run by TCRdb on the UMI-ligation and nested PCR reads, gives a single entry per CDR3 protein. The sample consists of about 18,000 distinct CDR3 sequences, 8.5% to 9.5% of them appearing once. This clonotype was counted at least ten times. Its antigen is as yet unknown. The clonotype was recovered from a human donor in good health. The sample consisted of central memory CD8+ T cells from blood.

DNA for the CDR3: TGTGCCAGCAGTCGAGTCGCGGGACAGGGGGCAGAGACCCAGTACTTC. Translated, it gives CASSRVAGQGAETQYF. The rearrangement uses TRBV6-2 or TRBV6-3 and TRBJ2-5; 12 positions agree with TRBD1. The CDR3 length is 16 residues. CDR1 is MNHEY, CDR2 SVGEGT, per germline. The ends lost 5 bases at V and 4 bases at J; junction bases unmatched: 8.